Each of the 20 T cell receptor beta chains below was sequenced from the same sample in a study of cytomegalovirus exposure and HLA in healthy donors. TCRdb's copy holds only in-frame clones and misses some; the assay was immunoSEQ multiplex PCR. The data show 260,000 or so clones, approximately 90% seen once. The sequencing sample was made of PBMCs. These receptors came from a woman younger than 35 in good health and CMV-seronegative.

The gene calls are TRBV19 and TRBJ2-7, with 8 nucleotides matching TRBD1. CDR3 length: 13 residues. Germline V gives CDR1 LNHDA, CDR2 SQIVND (reference sequence). J was trimmed by 6 bases and V by 5 bases; bases with no gene match: 6. This CDR3 reads CASSVGTGGEQYF. The CDR3 bases are TGTGCCAGTAGTGTGGGAACAGGGGGCGAGCAGTACTTC. Supplemented by reference TRBV19 and TRBJ2-7, the full variable domain reads DGGITQSPKYLFRKEGQNVTLSCEQNLNHDAMYWYRQDPGQGLRLIYYSQIVNDFQKGDIAEGYSVSREKKESFPLTVTSAQKNPTAFYLCASSVGTGGEQYFGPGTRLTVT.

The chain combines TRBV5-6 with TRBJ2-5; D is unresolved. Per the germline V gene, CDR1 is SGHDT and CDR2 is YYEEEE. CDR3 length: 13 amino acids. Trimming stripped 4 bases from V and 5 bases from J, with 12 bases between. CDR3 region: CASSPASFETQYF. The CDR3 bases are TGTGCCAGCAGCCCTGCTAGTTTCGAGACCCAGTACTTC. Full variable domain (remainder filled in from reference TRBV5-6 and TRBJ2-5): DAGVTQSPTHLIKTRGQQVTLRCSPKSGHDTVSWYQQALGQGPQFIFQYYEEEERQRGNFPDRFSGHQFPNYSSELNVNALLLGDSALYLCASSPASFETQYFGPGTRLLVL.

The chain has TRBV5-6 and TRBJ2-3; 10 positions agree with TRBD2. The length of the CDR3 is 14 residues. Germline CDR1 SGHDT, CDR2 YYEEEE. Losses at the gene ends were 4 bases for V and 5 bases for J; bases not matched to a gene: 4. Here the CDR3 DNA reads TGTGCCAGCAGCGGGAGCGGGAGGGTAGATACGCAGTATTTT. Residues: CASSGSGRVDTQYF.

This chain uses TRBV19 with TRBJ1-2, with D possibly TRBD1 on 6 matching bases. CDR3 size: 15 residues. Germline V gene lookup returns CDR1 LNHDA and CDR2 SQIVND (reference sequence). V was pared by 4 bases and J by 1 base, with 13 bases between. CDR3 sequence: CASSTTGLLNYGYTF. The CDR3 DNA reads as TGTGCCAGTAGTACAACAGGGTTACTTAACTATGGCTACACCTTC.

The CDR3 protein is CASSTSGNTGELFF. CDR3 sequence (DNA): TGTGCCAGCAGCACTAGCGGGAACACCGGGGAGCTGTTTTTT. The V gene is TRBV6-4, the J gene TRBJ2-2; 8 bases fit TRBD2. Per germline, CDR1 MRHNA and CDR2 SNTAGT. This CDR3 spans 14 amino acids. J was trimmed by 1 base and V by 6 bases; bases with no gene match: 1.

The V and J genes are TRBV9 and TRBJ2-1, with 13 bases lining up with TRBD2. Trimming at V came to 3 bases and at J to 4 bases, leaving 4 bases not matched to a gene. The CDR3 is made up of 16 amino acids. Germline V gene sequence: CDR1 SGDLS, CDR2 YYNGEE. The DNA for the CDR3 is TGTGCCAGCAGCGCCCGACTAGCGGGAGGTTACAATGAGCAGTTCTTC. It codes for CASSARLAGGYNEQFF.

The J gene is TRBJ2-2, the V gene TRBV5-1; D is perhaps TRBD1 (6 bases). The length of the CDR3 is 17 residues. Germline CDR1 is SGHRS and CDR2 is YFSETQ. V gave up 4 bases and J gave up 1 base, with 17 bases separating them. In nucleotides, the CDR3 is TGCGCCAGCAGCGACCGGACAGTAACTTTGAACACCGGGGAGCTGTTTTTT. This encodes CASSDRTVTLNTGELFF.

The rearrangement links TRBV29-1 to TRBJ1-1, with 8 bases aligning to TRBD1. Germline CDR1 SQVTM, CDR2 ANQGSEA. V dropped 6 bases and J dropped 4; count of bases not matched to a gene: 7. The CDR3 spans 13 residues. The CDR3 spells CSVLNRGTTEAFF. The DNA for the CDR3 is TGCAGCGTCTTAAACAGGGGGACCACTGAAGCTTTCTTT.

This CDR3 is CASSYGGTGGDIQYF. The CDR3 DNA sequence: TGTGCCAGCAGTTATGGTGGGACAGGGGGGGACATTCAGTACTTC. The chain is built from TRBV6-5 and TRBJ2-4; 11 nucleotides agree with TRBD1. J lost 8 bases, V lost 3 bases, and 6 bases had no gene match. The germline V gene encodes CDR1 MNHEY and CDR2 SVGAGI. This CDR3 is built from 15 residues.

The chain uses TRBV7-9 and TRBJ2-7, with D unclear. Germline CDR1 reads SEHNR; CDR2 reads FQNEAQ (reference sequence). This CDR3 contains 17 residues. The ends were cut back, 2 bases at V and 0 bases at J, with 17 bases in the middle. This CDR3 is CASSLFPTDTSSYEQYF. The CDR3, as DNA: TGTGCCAGCAGCTTATTCCCCACAGACACGAGCTCCTACGAGCAGTACTTC. Full variable domain (remainder filled in from reference TRBV7-9 and TRBJ2-7): DTGVSQNPRHKITKRGQNVTFRCDPISEHNRLYWYRQTLGQGPEFLTYFQNEAQLEKSRLLSDRFSAERPKGSFSTLEIQRTEQGDSAMYLCASSLFPTDTSSYEQYFGPGTRLTVT.

V is TRBV7-9 and J is TRBJ2-1, with 7 bases identical to TRBD2. The CDR3 covers 15 residues. J was trimmed by 4 bases and V by 6 bases; bases with no gene match: 9. Germline V gene sequence: CDR1 SEHNR, CDR2 FQNEAQ (reference sequence). The CDR3: CASRPLADPYNEQFF. CDR3 nucleotides: TGTGCCAGCAGACCTCTAGCGGACCCTTACAATGAGCAGTTCTTC.

The J gene is TRBJ2-7, the V gene TRBV28; 7 nucleotides align to TRBD2. Germline-derived CDR1 and CDR2 are MDHEN and SYDVKM. This CDR3 contains 16 residues. V trimming: 5 bases; J trimming: 4 bases; junction bases outside the gene matches: 14. CDR3 amino acids: CASSITQREAVYEQYF. In DNA, the CDR3 is TGTGCCAGCAGTATAACCCAACGGGAGGCAGTTTACGAGCAGTACTTC.

The chain recombines TRBV6-1 with TRBJ2-1, with 12 bases matching TRBD2. The CDR3 consists of 18 residues. V gave up 1 base and J gave up 3 bases; unmatched junction bases: 7. CDR1 is MNHNS, CDR2 SASEGT, per germline. CDR3 sequence: CASSEGLAGVGFYNEQFF. CDR3 bases: TGTGCCAGCAGTGAAGGACTAGCGGGAGTGGGTTTCTACAATGAGCAGTTCTTC.

The chain links TRBV7-2 to TRBJ2-7; no definite D call. CDR3 length equals 18 residues. Germline V lookup: CDR1 SGHTA, CDR2 FQGNSA. The V and J ends lost 6 bases and 12 bases respectively, with 36 bases between them. CDR3 in DNA: TGTGCCAGCAGATTATCGCCAGATCTAAGTCCAATAACTACGAGGCGGTACTTC. Amino acids: CASRLSPDLSPITTRRYF.

A note on this clone: Other DNA sequences in the sample encode the same CDR3. The V gene is TRBV20-1, the J gene TRBJ2-7; no clear D gene. The CDR3 spans 11 residues. V lost 3 bases, J lost 2 bases, and 5 bases lay in between. From germline, CDR1 is DFQATT and CDR2 SNEGSKA (reference sequence). As DNA, the CDR3 is TGCAGTGCTAGCAGTACCTACGAGCAGTACTTC. Translation: CSASSTYEQYF.

This rearrangement joins TRBV27 to TRBJ1-1, with D maybe TRBD1 (6 bases). Germline CDR1 and CDR2: MNHEY and SMNVEV (reference sequence). CDR3 length: 13 residues. Trimming cost V 6 bases and J 6 bases, with 14 bases left between them. DNA of the CDR3: TGTGCCAGCAGCTTCGGCAGACAGGCTGAAGCTTTCTTT. Protein sequence: CASSFGRQAEAFF.

This clone was detected only a few times. The chain recombines TRBV6-1 with TRBJ1-1; D is perhaps TRBD1 (6 bases). Germline values: CDR1 MNHNS, CDR2 SASEGT. CDR3 length: 13 residues. The V and J ends lost 2 bases and 10 bases respectively, with 14 bases between them. The CDR3 sequence is CASSETLQGTAFF. The DNA for the CDR3 is TGTGCCAGCAGTGAAACACTACAGGGCACAGCTTTCTTT.

The chain is built from TRBV14 and TRBJ1-2; a weak D match, TRBD1 (6 bases). V was clipped by 4 bases and J by 4 bases, with 10 bases between them. This CDR3 spans 13 amino acids. Germline V gene lookup returns CDR1 SGHDN and CDR2 FVKESK. The CDR3 DNA is TGTGCCAGCAGCCCCGGACAGACCTATGGCTACACCTTC. This translates into CASSPGQTYGYTF.

The chain combines TRBV7-2 with TRBJ1-5; D gene unclear. Trimming left V 5 bases short and J 0 bases short, with 20 bases between. The germline V gene has CDR1 SGHTA and CDR2 FQGNSA. This CDR3 contains 18 residues. This CDR3 reads CASSESTTTSYSNQPQHF. CDR3 bases: TGTGCCAGCAGCGAATCAACAACTACATCTTATAGCAATCAGCCCCAGCATTTT.

The table lists this clone with a few counts. This chain connects TRBV25-1 to TRBJ2-7; D is perhaps TRBD2 (6 bases). Germline V gene sequence: CDR1 MGHDK, CDR2 SYGVNS. This CDR3 region has 17 residues. V was trimmed by 2 bases and J by 2 bases, leaving 19 bases between them. For the CDR3, the DNA is TGTGCCAGCAGTGAAGCTAGCGACCCAATTCCGACCTACGAGCAGTACTTC. Its translation is CASSEASDPIPTYEQYF.